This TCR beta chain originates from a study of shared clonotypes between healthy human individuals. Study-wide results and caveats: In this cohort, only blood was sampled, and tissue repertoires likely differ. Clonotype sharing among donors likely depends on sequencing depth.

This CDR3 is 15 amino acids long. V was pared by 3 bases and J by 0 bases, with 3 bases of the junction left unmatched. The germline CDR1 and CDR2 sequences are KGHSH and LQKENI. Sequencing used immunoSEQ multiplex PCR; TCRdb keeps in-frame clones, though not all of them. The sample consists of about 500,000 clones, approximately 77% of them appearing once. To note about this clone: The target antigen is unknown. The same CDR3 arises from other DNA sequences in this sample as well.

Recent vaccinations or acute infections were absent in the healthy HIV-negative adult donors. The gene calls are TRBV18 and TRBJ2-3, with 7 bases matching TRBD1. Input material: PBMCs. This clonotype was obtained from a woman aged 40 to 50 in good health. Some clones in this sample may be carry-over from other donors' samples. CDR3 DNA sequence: TGTGCCAGCTCACCCGGGACAGCTAGCACAGATACGCAGTATTTT. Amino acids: CASSPGTASTDTQYF.